A selection of T cell receptor beta chains follows, all from one sample in a study of cytomegalovirus exposure and HLA in healthy donors. This table comes from immunoSEQ multiplex PCR, and its TCRdb copy is limited to in-frame clones, with some not included. The table shows hundreds of thousands of clones, with 85% to 90% occurring only once. The sequencing input was PBMCs. The receptor source for this set is a woman aged 18-30 years in good health and CMV-seronegative. The CDR3 runs from the conserved cysteine through the conserved F or W. The order of the fields is clone size, V gene, J gene, CDR3 protein. A row's size may be missing; if present it is once, few, many or a size class.

clone_size: .
v_call: TRBV10-2
j_call: TRBJ2-3
cdr3_aa: CASSSTGGTDTQYF

clone_size: .
v_call: TRBV30
j_call: TRBJ1-1
cdr3_aa: CAARRTVNTEAFF

clone_size: .
v_call: TRBV10-2
j_call: TRBJ2-4
cdr3_aa: CASSSRGGVAKNIQYF

clone_size: .
v_call: TRBV6-5
j_call: TRBJ1-6
cdr3_aa: CASSYGRGQGSPLHF

clone_size: once
v_call: TRBV5-6
j_call: TRBJ1-4
cdr3_aa: CASSLGTGEKLFF

clone_size: .
v_call: TRBV27
j_call: TRBJ1-2
cdr3_aa: CASSFRTWGYGYTF

clone_size: once
v_call: TRBV5-1
j_call: TRBJ2-5
cdr3_aa: CASRRSVEGRETQYF

clone_size: .
v_call: TRBV6-5
j_call: TRBJ2-5
cdr3_aa: CASSYQTSGYQETQYF

clone_size: .
v_call: TRBV7-3
j_call: TRBJ2-1
cdr3_aa: CASSLLGQGYNEQFF

clone_size: .
v_call: TRBV7-8
j_call: TRBJ1-1
cdr3_aa: CASSTRDRVLNTEAFF

clone_size: .
v_call: TRBV2
j_call: TRBJ1-1
cdr3_aa: CASSGGQGDTEAFF

clone_size: .
v_call: TRBV5-6
j_call: TRBJ1-1
cdr3_aa: CASSFGQNTEAFF

clone_size: .
v_call: TRBV2
j_call: TRBJ2-3
cdr3_aa: CASRTSYQYF

clone_size: .
v_call: TRBV5-1
j_call: TRBJ2-2
cdr3_aa: CASTPGGNTGELFF

clone_size: .
v_call: TRBV25-1
j_call: TRBJ1-3
cdr3_aa: CASSRDTAGNTIYF

clone_size: .
v_call: TRBV6-6
j_call: TRBJ1-1
cdr3_aa: CASSLQGASTEAFF

clone_size: once
v_call: TRBV6-5
j_call: TRBJ1-1
cdr3_aa: CASSYTGDREAFF

clone_size: .
v_call: TRBV6-6
j_call: TRBJ2-1
cdr3_aa: CASRGQVNEQFF

clone_size: .
v_call: TRBV4-1
j_call: TRBJ1-1
cdr3_aa: CASSQGYEGTEAFF

clone_size: .
v_call: TRBV15
j_call: TRBJ2-4
cdr3_aa: CATSKYEGVAKNIQYF